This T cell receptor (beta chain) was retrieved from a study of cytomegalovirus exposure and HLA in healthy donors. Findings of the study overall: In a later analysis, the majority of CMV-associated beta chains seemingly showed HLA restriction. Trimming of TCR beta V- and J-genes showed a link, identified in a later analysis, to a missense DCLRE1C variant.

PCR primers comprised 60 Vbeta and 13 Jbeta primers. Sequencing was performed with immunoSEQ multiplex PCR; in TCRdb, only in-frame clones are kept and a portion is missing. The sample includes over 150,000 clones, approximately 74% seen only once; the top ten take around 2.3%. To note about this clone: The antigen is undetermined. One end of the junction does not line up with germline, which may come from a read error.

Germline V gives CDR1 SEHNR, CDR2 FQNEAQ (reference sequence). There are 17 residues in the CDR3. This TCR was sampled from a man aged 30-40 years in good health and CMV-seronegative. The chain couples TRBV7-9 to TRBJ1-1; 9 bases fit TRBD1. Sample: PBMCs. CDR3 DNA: TGTTCCAGCAGCTGGCCGGGACAGGGTCTTATGAACACTGAAGCTTTCTTT. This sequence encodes CSSSWPGQGLMNTEAFF.